This TCR beta chain was observed in a study of monozygotic twins with inflammatory bowel disease. Study-level results: Possibly reflecting limited power, no difference in repertoire similarity was found between concordant and discordant twins.

One entry per CDR3 protein, without DNA, is what TCRdb gives after re-calling the 5' RACE reads. This listing includes about 200,000 distinct CDR3 sequences. To note about this clonotype: The antigen is undetermined.

Sequencing was carried out using blood. This clonotype originated in a human donor with ulcerative colitis or Crohn's disease, or a healthy co-twin of an affected twin (not recorded which).

CDR3 in amino acids: CASSESVGWTEAFF. The chain couples TRBV25-1 to TRBJ1-1. The CDR3 is 14 amino acids. Germline lookup yields CDR1 MGHDK and CDR2 SYGVNS.